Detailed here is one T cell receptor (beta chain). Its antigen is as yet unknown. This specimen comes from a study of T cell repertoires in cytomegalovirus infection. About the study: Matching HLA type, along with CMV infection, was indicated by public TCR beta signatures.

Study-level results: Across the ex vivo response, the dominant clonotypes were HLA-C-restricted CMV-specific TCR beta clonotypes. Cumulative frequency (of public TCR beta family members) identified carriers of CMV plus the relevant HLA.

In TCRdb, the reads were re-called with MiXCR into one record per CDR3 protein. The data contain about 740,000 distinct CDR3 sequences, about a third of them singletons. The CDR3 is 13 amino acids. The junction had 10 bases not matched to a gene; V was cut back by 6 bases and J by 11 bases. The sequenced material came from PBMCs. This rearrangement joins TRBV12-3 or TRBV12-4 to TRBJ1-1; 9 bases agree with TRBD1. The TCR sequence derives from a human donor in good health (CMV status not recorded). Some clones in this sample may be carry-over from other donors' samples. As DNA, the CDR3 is TGTGCCAGCAGCGGAACAGGGGGCGAGTTGGCTTTCTTT. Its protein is CASSGTGGELAFF.